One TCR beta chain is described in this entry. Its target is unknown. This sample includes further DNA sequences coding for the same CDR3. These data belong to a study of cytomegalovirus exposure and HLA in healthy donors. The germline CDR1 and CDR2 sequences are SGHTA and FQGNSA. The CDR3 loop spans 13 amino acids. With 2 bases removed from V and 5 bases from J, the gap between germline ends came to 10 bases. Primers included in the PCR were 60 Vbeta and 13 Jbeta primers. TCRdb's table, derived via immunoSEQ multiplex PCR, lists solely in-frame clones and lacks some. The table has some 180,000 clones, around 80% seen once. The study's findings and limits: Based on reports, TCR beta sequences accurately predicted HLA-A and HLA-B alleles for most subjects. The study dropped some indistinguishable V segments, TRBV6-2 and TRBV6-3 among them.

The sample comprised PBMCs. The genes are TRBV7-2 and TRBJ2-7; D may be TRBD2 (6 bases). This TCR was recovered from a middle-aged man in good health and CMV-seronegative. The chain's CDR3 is CASSLLGGNEQYF. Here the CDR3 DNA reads TGTGCCAGCAGCTTATTAGGAGGGAACGAGCAGTACTTC.